A selection of T cell receptor beta chains follows, all from one sample in a study of T cells in Graves' hyperthyroidism and ophthalmopathy. In TCRdb, the multiplex PCR reads were re-called with MiXCR into one record per CDR3 protein. The sample holds 250,000 to 350,000 distinct CDR3 sequences; 15% to 20% are singletons and the top ten take around 61%. The source material was blood. The receptors originated from an older woman with Graves' ophthalmopathy. The CDR3 runs from the conserved cysteine through the conserved F or W. Fields, in order: clone size, V gene, J gene, D gene, CDR3 DNA, CDR3 protein. The D gene is left open where the match is weak. Clone size is shown for a subset of rows, as once, few, many or a class of expanded clone.

clone size: -
V gene: TRBV6-1
J gene: TRBJ2-1
D gene: -
CDR3 DNA: TGTGCCCACGGGCAGTACAATGAGCAGTTCTTC
CDR3 protein: CAHGQYNEQFF

clone size: many
V gene: TRBV7-2
J gene: TRBJ1-6
D gene: -
CDR3 DNA: TGTGCCAGCACCCAGGGAAGAAATTCACCCCTCCACTTT
CDR3 protein: CASTQGRNSPLHF

clone size: -
V gene: TRBV20-1
J gene: TRBJ1-2
D gene: -
CDR3 DNA: TGCAGTGCAGGGGGAGACTATGGCTACACCTTC
CDR3 protein: CSAGGDYGYTF

clone size: many
V gene: TRBV3-1
J gene: TRBJ2-1
D gene: -
CDR3 DNA: TGTGCCAGCAGCCAAGAGGAGACTCGCCAGTTCTTC
CDR3 protein: CASSQEETRQFF

clone size: -
V gene: TRBV25-1
J gene: TRBJ2-3
D gene: -
CDR3 DNA: TGTGCCAGCAGTGAATTTATGGATACGCAGTATTTT
CDR3 protein: CASSEFMDTQYF

clone size: many
V gene: TRBV2
J gene: TRBJ1-5
D gene: -
CDR3 DNA: TGTGCCAGCAGCCTCACCGGTGAGGTCCCGCCCCAGCATTTT
CDR3 protein: CASSLTGEVPPQHF

clone size: -
V gene: TRBV5-5
J gene: TRBJ1-5
D gene: TRBD1
CDR3 DNA: TGTGCCAGCAGCTCGGGACAGGGTAGGCAGCCCCAGCATTTT
CDR3 protein: CASSSGQGRQPQHF

clone size: -
V gene: TRBV5-4
J gene: TRBJ1-2
D gene: TRBD1
CDR3 DNA: TGTGCCAGCAGCGACAAACAGGGGCGGGGTGGCTACACCTTC
CDR3 protein: CASSDKQGRGGYTF

clone size: many
V gene: TRBV5-4
J gene: TRBJ2-7
D gene: TRBD1
CDR3 DNA: TGTGCCAGCAGCTTGGACACCGGGACAGTCCCTCGCGAGCAGTACTTC
CDR3 protein: CASSLDTGTVPREQYF

clone size: -
V gene: TRBV4-1
J gene: TRBJ1-2
D gene: -
CDR3 DNA: TGCGCCAGCAGCCAAGAGAGGTGGAGGGGAGGTAACTATGGCTACACCTTC
CDR3 protein: CASSQERWRGGNYGYTF

clone size: many
V gene: TRBV12-3/TRBV12-4
J gene: TRBJ1-5
D gene: -
CDR3 DNA: TGTGCCAGCAGCCCCCCAGGGGGCAATCAGCCCCAGCATTTT
CDR3 protein: CASSPPGGNQPQHF

clone size: many
V gene: TRBV6-1
J gene: TRBJ2-2
D gene: -
CDR3 DNA: TGTGCCAGCAGTGAAAGGGGGGCGGGCACCGGGGAGCTGTTTTTT
CDR3 protein: CASSERGAGTGELFF

clone size: many
V gene: TRBV12-3/TRBV12-4
J gene: TRBJ2-2
D gene: TRBD2
CDR3 DNA: TGTGCCAGCAGTTTCGCGGGAGGGCTGTTTTTT
CDR3 protein: CASSFAGGLFF

clone size: -
V gene: TRBV5-1
J gene: TRBJ2-5
D gene: TRBD2
CDR3 DNA: TGCGCCAGCGCACTCGGGGGGGAAGGGACCCTGTACTTC
CDR3 protein: CASALGGEGTLYF

clone size: few
V gene: TRBV24-1
J gene: TRBJ2-1
D gene: -
CDR3 DNA: TGTGCCACCAGTGATTCCTCGGGTGGAAACAATGAGCAGTTCTTC
CDR3 protein: CATSDSSGGNNEQFF

clone size: many
V gene: TRBV10-3
J gene: TRBJ2-7
D gene: TRBD1
CDR3 DNA: TGTGCCATCAGCCACTCGACAGGGGCGGACGAGCAGTACTTC
CDR3 protein: CAISHSTGADEQYF

clone size: -
V gene: TRBV5-1
J gene: TRBJ2-2
D gene: -
CDR3 DNA: TGCGCCAGCAGCTTGGGGGGGCCCCCCGGGGAGCTGTTTTTT
CDR3 protein: CASSLGGPPGELFF

clone size: many
V gene: TRBV7-9
J gene: TRBJ1-2
D gene: -
CDR3 DNA: TGTGCCAACAGCGCGGATACGCGAGGCTACACCTTC
CDR3 protein: CANSADTRGYTF

clone size: -
V gene: TRBV3-1
J gene: TRBJ2-7
D gene: -
CDR3 DNA: TGTGCCAACAGCCAAGCCCGAGCAGGTGCGGGAGAGCAGTACTTC
CDR3 protein: CANSQARAGAGEQYF

clone size: many
V gene: TRBV2
J gene: TRBJ2-3
D gene: TRBD2
CDR3 DNA: TGTGCCAGCAAGACTAGCTCCCCCACAGATACGCAGTATTTT
CDR3 protein: CASKTSSPTDTQYF